The entry that follows covers one T cell receptor (beta chain) sequence. Antigen unknown. V was pared by 2 bases and J by 6 bases, with 2 bases of the junction left unmatched. Germline assignment: CDR1 WSHSY and CDR2 SAAADI. There are 14 residues in the CDR3. The record originates from a study of cytomegalovirus exposure and HLA in healthy donors. Study-level points and caveats: It has been reported that TCR beta sequences accurately predicted the HLA-A and HLA-B alleles of most subjects.

The PCR employed 60 Vbeta primers together with 13 Jbeta primers. This table comes from immunoSEQ multiplex PCR, and its TCRdb copy is limited to in-frame clones, with some not included. This table has 150,000 to 160,000 clones, roughly 82% appearing once. The sample comprised PBMCs. The source of this sequence is a woman aged 45-65 years in good health and CMV-seropositive. V is TRBV10-2 and J is TRBJ2-2; 8 bases line up with TRBD2. The CDR3 DNA is TGCGCCAGCAGTGAGGGGCGGGGGGCCGGGGAGCTGTTTTTT. It encodes CASSEGRGAGELFF.